One sample yielded the 30 T cell receptor beta chains listed below, sequenced in a study of CXCR3-negative and CXCR3-positive naive CD8 T cells. UMI-tagged TRB cDNA libraries were built via 5' RACE. TCRdb processed the 5' RACE reads again and assigns one entry to each CDR3 protein, with no DNA. Recorded here are approximately 45,000 distinct CDR3 sequences; the top ten clones represent under 15%. Sequencing was carried out using memory CD8+ T cells from blood. Source of these receptors: a human donor in good health. Some clones in this sample may be carry-over from other donors' samples.

This chain links TRBV28 with TRBJ1-5; TCRdb reports TRBD1, a call that lacks DNA to check it against. The CDR3 totals 13 residues. CDR1 is MDHEN and CDR2 is SYDVKM in the germline V gene. The CDR3 region is CASREDLLGRGHF.

V is TRBV20-1 and J is TRBJ2-1. CDR1 is DFQATT and CDR2 is SNEGSKA in the germline V gene (reference sequence). CDR3 length equals 16 residues. CDR3 in amino acids: CSAEQPQSNSYNEQFF.

The genes are TRBV6-2 or TRBV6-3 and TRBJ2-7; the D call from TCRdb, TRBD1, cannot be confirmed without DNA. The CDR3 covers 14 residues. Germline CDR1 reads MNHEY; CDR2 reads SVGEGT. CDR3 amino acids: CASHGTAISYEQYF.

V and J are TRBV6-5 and TRBJ2-7; as DNA is missing, the TRBD1 call by TCRdb cannot be tested. This CDR3 contains 14 residues. Germline CDR1 MNHEY, CDR2 SVGAGI. The CDR3 reads CASSYLGGGYEQYF.

The rearrangement links TRBV12-3 or TRBV12-4 to TRBJ2-2; TCRdb's D call of TRBD1 is untestable without DNA. The CDR3 consists of 15 residues. The CDR3 spells CASRSTGDGTGELFF.

V usage is TRBV4-2 and J usage is TRBJ2-1; TCRdb's D call of TRBD1 is untestable without DNA. This CDR3 has 17 residues. Germline CDR1 and CDR2: LGHNA and YNFKEQ. The CDR3 spells CASSQAPGQGLYNEQFF.

The CDR3 sequence: CSVEDPDSRYGYTF. This chain connects TRBV29-1 to TRBJ1-2; TCRdb selects TRBD1, and the lack of DNA leaves this call unchecked. There are 14 residues in the CDR3. Germline V gene lookup returns CDR1 SQVTM and CDR2 ANQGSEA.

The CDR3 loop reads CASSLTQMGINEQFF. This sequence joins TRBV7-9 and TRBJ2-1. From germline, CDR1 is SEHNR and CDR2 FQNEAQ (reference sequence). The CDR3 contains 15 residues.

The chain recombines TRBV20-1 with TRBJ1-6. Germline V gene sequence: CDR1 DFQATT, CDR2 SNEGSKA (reference sequence). This CDR3 contains 14 residues. CDR3 loop: CSARIGRDNSPLHF.

The V gene is TRBV25-1, the J gene TRBJ2-7; absent DNA, TCRdb's TRBD2 call cannot be checked. Germline-derived CDR1 and CDR2 are MGHDK and SYGVNS. The CDR3 consists of 15 residues. The CDR3 protein is CASGLAGGPPYEQYF.

The J gene is TRBJ1-1, the V gene TRBV7-6. Germline V gene lookup returns CDR1 SGHVS and CDR2 FNYEAQ. The CDR3 sequence is 14 residues long. The CDR3 is CASSPTVGLTEAFF. Filled out from reference TRBV7-6 and TRBJ1-1, the complete variable domain reads GAGVSQSPRYKVTKRGQDVALRCDPISGHVSLYWYRQALGQGPEFLTYFNYEAQQDKSGLPNDRFSAERPEGSISTLTIQRTEQRDSAMYRCASSPTVGLTEAFFGQGTRLTVV.

The chain carries TRBV12-3 or TRBV12-4 and TRBJ2-5; TCRdb indicates TRBD2, and absent DNA this call remains unverified. The CDR3 covers 14 residues. The CDR3 spells CASSLAGSRETQYF.

The V gene is TRBV14, the J gene TRBJ2-1. Germline lookup yields CDR1 SGHDN and CDR2 FVKESK. The CDR3 is 12 amino acids. This CDR3 is CASSQIDDGQFF.

The rearrangement links TRBV20-1 to TRBJ2-1; no DNA is available, so the TRBD2 call from TCRdb remains unchecked. CDR1 is DFQATT and CDR2 is SNEGSKA in the germline V gene (reference sequence). This CDR3 spans 15 amino acids. CDR3 sequence: CSASSGESSYNEQFF.

The chain joins TRBV5-1 to TRBJ2-7; TCRdb names TRBD2, which stays unverified in the absence of DNA. The germline gives CDR1 SGHRS, CDR2 YFSETQ. This CDR3 is 16 amino acids long. The CDR3 spells CASSLAATSGGYEQYF.

The chain carries TRBV4-1 and TRBJ2-7; checking the TCRdb D call of TRBD2 is not possible without DNA. This CDR3 is 16 amino acids long. The V gene's germline CDR1 is MGHRA and CDR2 YSYEKL. The chain's CDR3 is CASSQHASGSSYEQYF.

The genes are TRBV4-3 and TRBJ1-4. The germline V gene has CDR1 LGHNA and CDR2 YSLEER. This CDR3 is 13 amino acids long. This chain's CDR3 is CASSPDGNEKLFF.

The chain links TRBV12-3 or TRBV12-4 to TRBJ2-7. The length of the CDR3 is 11 residues. CDR3 protein: CASSFSGEQYF.

This chain uses TRBV5-1 with TRBJ2-3; TCRdb names TRBD1, which stays unverified in the absence of DNA. CDR3 length: 17 residues. Looked up from germline, CDR1 is SGHRS and CDR2 is YFSETQ. CDR3 residues: CASSLPMDRPSTDTKYF.

The chain uses TRBV20-1 and TRBJ2-7; TCRdb reports TRBD1, a call that lacks DNA to check it against. The CDR3 is 15 residues long. Germline lookup yields CDR1 DFQATT and CDR2 SNEGSKA (reference sequence). The CDR3: CSAVRPGRSSYEQYF.

The chain carries TRBV4-2 and TRBJ2-6; TCRdb lists TRBD1, though no DNA is available to test this call. The CDR3 is 15 amino acids. CDR1 LGHNA and CDR2 YNFKEQ come from the germline V gene. The CDR3 reads CASTPQESGANVLTF.

The J gene is TRBJ1-5, the V gene TRBV11-2. CDR1 and CDR2 from the germline V gene are SGHAT and FQNNGV. The CDR3 extends over 13 amino acids. The CDR3 sequence: CASSLESNQPQHF.

Here the CDR3 reads CASSQPLGGANYGYTF. The chain joins TRBV4-1 to TRBJ1-2; the TCRdb call, TRBD1, lacks DNA for checking. CDR1 and CDR2 (germline): MGHRA, YSYEKL. The CDR3 is 16 residues long.

The chain has TRBV9 and TRBJ2-3; TCRdb's D call, TRBD1, is unchecked because there is no DNA. Germline CDR1 and CDR2: SGDLS and YYNGEE. The CDR3 has 14 amino acids. The CDR3 is CASSADRGTDTQYF.

The rearrangement uses TRBV6-2 or TRBV6-3 and TRBJ2-1; TCRdb's assignment of TRBD2 cannot be checked, as there is no DNA. The germline V gene has CDR1 MNHEY and CDR2 SVGEGT. This CDR3 is built from 14 residues. This CDR3 is CASSLAGGSNGQFF.

The CDR3: CASSETSGGADTQYF. The V call is TRBV6-1, the J call TRBJ2-3; TCRdb lists TRBD2, though no DNA is available to test this call. CDR3 length equals 15 residues. CDR1 is MNHNS, CDR2 SASEGT, per germline.

The V gene is TRBV28, the J gene TRBJ2-3; no DNA is available, so the TRBD2 call from TCRdb remains unchecked. The CDR3 length is 17 residues. The germline CDR1 and CDR2 sequences are MDHEN and SYDVKM. The CDR3 loop reads CASTPLPQRGDTDTQYF.

This chain uses TRBV4-1 with TRBJ1-1; TCRdb gives TRBD1 as the D gene, but with no DNA this cannot be confirmed. The CDR3 has 15 amino acids. Germline V gives CDR1 MGHRA, CDR2 YSYEKL. The CDR3 loop reads CASRADTGGDTEAFF.

CDR3 loop: CASSVTSTSPYEQYF. V gene TRBV12-3 or TRBV12-4 combines with J gene TRBJ2-7; lacking DNA, the TRBD2 call made by TCRdb goes unchecked. The CDR3 sequence is 15 residues long.

CDR3 residues: CASSLWGQGTDTQYF. The chain uses TRBV7-9 and TRBJ2-3; TCRdb's D call of TRBD1 is untestable without DNA. Germline CDR1 reads SEHNR; CDR2 reads FQNEAQ (reference sequence). The CDR3 is made up of 15 amino acids.